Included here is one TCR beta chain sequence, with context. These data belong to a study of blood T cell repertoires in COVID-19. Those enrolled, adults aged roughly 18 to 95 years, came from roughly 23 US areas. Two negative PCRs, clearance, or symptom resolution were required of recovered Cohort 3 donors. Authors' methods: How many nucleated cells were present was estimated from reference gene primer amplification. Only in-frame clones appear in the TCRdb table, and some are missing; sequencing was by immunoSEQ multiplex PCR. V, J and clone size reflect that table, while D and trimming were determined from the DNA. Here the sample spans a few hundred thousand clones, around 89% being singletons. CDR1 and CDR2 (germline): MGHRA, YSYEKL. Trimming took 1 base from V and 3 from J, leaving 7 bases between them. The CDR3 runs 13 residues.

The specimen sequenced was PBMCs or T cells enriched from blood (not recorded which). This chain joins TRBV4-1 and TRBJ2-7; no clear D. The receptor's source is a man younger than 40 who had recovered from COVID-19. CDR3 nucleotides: TGCGCCAGCAGCCAAGCGAACGGCTACGAGCAGTACTTC. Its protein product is CASSQANGYEQYF.